This is a list of T cell receptor beta chains from one sample in a study of STAT5B mutations in CD4+ large granular lymphocyte leukemia. Profiling relied on immunoSEQ multiplex PCR, and the TCRdb table lists in-frame clones only, not all of them. The sample lists 30,000 to 40,000 clones, around 88% occurring once. Sequences were obtained from CD4+ T cells from blood buffy coats. Receptors were obtained from a human donor in good health. The CDR3 runs from the conserved cysteine through the conserved F or W. Each record gives: V gene, D gene, J gene, clone size, CDR3 length, CDR3 DNA, CDR3 protein. A D gene is named only where the DNA matches it firmly. Clone size is shown for a subset of rows, as once, few, many or a class of expanded clone.

V gene: TRBV7-2
D gene: TRBD1
J gene: TRBJ1-1
clone size: .
CDR3 length: 14
CDR3 DNA: TGTGCCAGCAGCTTATGGACAGGGGTCACTGAAGCTTTCTTT
CDR3 protein: CASSLWTGVTEAFF

V gene: TRBV2
D gene: TRBD2
J gene: TRBJ2-1
clone size: .
CDR3 length: 13
CDR3 DNA: TGTGCCAGCAGGACTAGCGGGGGGTATGAGCAGTTCTTC
CDR3 protein: CASRTSGGYEQFF

V gene: TRBV2
D gene: .
J gene: TRBJ1-4
clone size: .
CDR3 length: 16
CDR3 DNA: TGTGCCAGCAGTGAATATGCGAGGATAACTAATGAAAAACTGTTTTTT
CDR3 protein: CASSEYARITNEKLFF

V gene: TRBV5-1
D gene: .
J gene: TRBJ2-5
clone size: .
CDR3 length: 15
CDR3 DNA: TGCGCCAGCAGCTCCTCCACAGTTTTCGGAGAGACCCAGTACTTC
CDR3 protein: CASSSSTVFGETQYF

V gene: TRBV2
D gene: .
J gene: TRBJ1-4
clone size: .
CDR3 length: 15
CDR3 DNA: TGTGCCAGCAGTGAAATGGAGCCCTATCGTGAAAAACTGTTTTTT
CDR3 protein: CASSEMEPYREKLFF

V gene: TRBV7-9
D gene: TRBD1
J gene: TRBJ2-1
clone size: .
CDR3 length: 15
CDR3 DNA: TGTGCCAGCAGCTTCCGGGACAGGGTGGTCCATGAGCAGTTCTTC
CDR3 protein: CASSFRDRVVHEQFF

V gene: TRBV4-3
D gene: .
J gene: TRBJ1-2
clone size: .
CDR3 length: 18
CDR3 DNA: TGCGCCAGCAGCCAAGACGTACCGGGAACAGCGCGGAACTATGGCTACACCTTC
CDR3 protein: CASSQDVPGTARNYGYTF

V gene: TRBV4-2
D gene: .
J gene: TRBJ2-7
clone size: .
CDR3 length: 18
CDR3 DNA: TGTGCCAGCAGCCAAGATCGCTGGGGGGGCGCAATCTACTACGAGCAGTACTTC
CDR3 protein: CASSQDRWGGAIYYEQYF

V gene: TRBV20-1
D gene: .
J gene: TRBJ2-3
clone size: .
CDR3 length: 11
CDR3 DNA: TGCAGTGCTGGAGGGGGTGATACGCAGTATTTT
CDR3 protein: CSAGGGDTQYF

V gene: TRBV6-5
D gene: TRBD1
J gene: TRBJ1-1
clone size: once
CDR3 length: 15
CDR3 DNA: TGTGCCAGCAGGGGACAGGGGGCGGGGGACACTGAAGCTTTCTTT
CDR3 protein: CASRGQGAGDTEAFF

V gene: TRBV7-9
D gene: TRBD2
J gene: TRBJ2-7
clone size: once
CDR3 length: 14
CDR3 DNA: TGTGCCAGCAGCTTAACCGCCGGGGGGTCCGAGCAGTACTTC
CDR3 protein: CASSLTAGGSEQYF

V gene: TRBV18
D gene: .
J gene: TRBJ2-3
clone size: .
CDR3 length: 16
CDR3 DNA: TGTGCCAGCTCACCACCGGGGGCGTTAAGCACAGATACGCAGTATTTT
CDR3 protein: CASSPPGALSTDTQYF

V gene: TRBV4-1
D gene: .
J gene: TRBJ2-5
clone size: .
CDR3 length: 18
CDR3 DNA: TGCGCCAGCAGCCCGAAACTCCGGGGCCTCAAAAGGGAGGAGACCCAGTACTTC
CDR3 protein: CASSPKLRGLKREETQYF

V gene: TRBV5-4
D gene: TRBD1
J gene: TRBJ2-2
clone size: once
CDR3 length: 16
CDR3 DNA: TGTGCCAGCAGCAGCCCGGACAGGGCTCTCACCGGGGAGCTGTTTTTT
CDR3 protein: CASSSPDRALTGELFF

V gene: TRBV15
D gene: TRBD2
J gene: TRBJ2-5
clone size: .
CDR3 length: 16
CDR3 DNA: TGTGCCACCAGCAGAGGGACTAGCGGGGCCCAAGAGACCCAGTACTTC
CDR3 protein: CATSRGTSGAQETQYF

V gene: TRBV7-9
D gene: .
J gene: TRBJ1-3
clone size: .
CDR3 length: 13
CDR3 DNA: TGTGCCAGCAGCCCAACGGGGGAGGGGACCATATATTTT
CDR3 protein: CASSPTGEGTIYF

V gene: TRBV6-5
D gene: .
J gene: TRBJ1-6
clone size: .
CDR3 length: 16
CDR3 DNA: TGTGCCAGCAGTTACTCCGGAAAGCCTCTAAATTCACCCCTCCACTTT
CDR3 protein: CASSYSGKPLNSPLHF

V gene: TRBV7-2
D gene: .
J gene: TRBJ2-1
clone size: .
CDR3 length: 15
CDR3 DNA: TGTGCCAGCACCCCCCCCAATACCGCGGTGAATGAGCAGTTCTTC
CDR3 protein: CASTPPNTAVNEQFF

V gene: TRBV4-3
D gene: .
J gene: TRBJ1-1
clone size: .
CDR3 length: 15
CDR3 DNA: TGCGCCAGCAGCCAAGATGGAAGGGGTGACACTGAAGCTTTCTTT
CDR3 protein: CASSQDGRGDTEAFF

V gene: TRBV19
D gene: .
J gene: TRBJ1-2
clone size: .
CDR3 length: 13
CDR3 DNA: TGTGCCAGTAAGACAGGAGCTAACTATGGCTACACCTTC
CDR3 protein: CASKTGANYGYTF

V gene: TRBV11-3
D gene: TRBD1
J gene: TRBJ2-7
clone size: .
CDR3 length: 16
CDR3 DNA: TGTGCCAGCAGCTTTAGTCGGGACAGGGGTATGCGAGAGCAGTACTTC
CDR3 protein: CASSFSRDRGMREQYF

V gene: TRBV5-5
D gene: TRBD2
J gene: TRBJ2-5
clone size: .
CDR3 length: 16
CDR3 DNA: TGTGCCAGCAGCCACGGCCGTGTGGCGGGAGCGGAGACCCAGTACTTC
CDR3 protein: CASSHGRVAGAETQYF

V gene: TRBV6-5
D gene: .
J gene: TRBJ2-3
clone size: .
CDR3 length: 12
CDR3 DNA: TGTGCCAGCAGCCCCAACAGTGATACGCAGTATTTT
CDR3 protein: CASSPNSDTQYF

V gene: TRBV5-1
D gene: TRBD2
J gene: TRBJ2-3
clone size: .
CDR3 length: 14
CDR3 DNA: TGCGCCAGCAGCTTTGGGACTAGCGGGTTTACGCAGTATTTT
CDR3 protein: CASSFGTSGFTQYF

V gene: TRBV14
D gene: TRBD2
J gene: TRBJ2-1
clone size: .
CDR3 length: 15
CDR3 DNA: TGTGCCAGCAGCCTGGGACTAGCGGGAGAAAATGAGCAGTTCTTC
CDR3 protein: CASSLGLAGENEQFF

V gene: TRBV5-1
D gene: TRBD1
J gene: TRBJ1-1
clone size: .
CDR3 length: 14
CDR3 DNA: TGCGCCAGCAGCCCCGGACAGGGGGACACTGAAGCTTTCTTT
CDR3 protein: CASSPGQGDTEAFF

V gene: TRBV5-1
D gene: TRBD2
J gene: TRBJ2-7
clone size: .
CDR3 length: 13
CDR3 DNA: TGCGCCAGCAGGGGACTAGGCCTCGGGGAGCAGTACTTC
CDR3 protein: CASRGLGLGEQYF

V gene: TRBV6-5
D gene: .
J gene: TRBJ2-7
clone size: .
CDR3 length: 12
CDR3 DNA: TGTGCCAGCAGGGGCGGATTCTACGAGCAGTACTTC
CDR3 protein: CASRGGFYEQYF

V gene: TRBV19
D gene: TRBD1
J gene: TRBJ2-6
clone size: .
CDR3 length: 15
CDR3 DNA: TGTGCGAAGGAACAGGGGAGCTCTGGGGCCAACGTCCTGACTTTC
CDR3 protein: CAKEQGSSGANVLTF

V gene: TRBV7-2
D gene: .
J gene: TRBJ1-2
clone size: .
CDR3 length: 14
CDR3 DNA: TGTGCCAGCAGCTCAAATCGCAGGGCGGATGGCTACACCTTC
CDR3 protein: CASSSNRRADGYTF

V gene: TRBV6-1
D gene: .
J gene: TRBJ1-3
clone size: .
CDR3 length: 14
CDR3 DNA: TGTGCCAGCAGTGAAAGGTGGAGCGGAAACACCATATATTTT
CDR3 protein: CASSERWSGNTIYF

V gene: TRBV5-1
D gene: TRBD2
J gene: TRBJ2-3
clone size: .
CDR3 length: 16
CDR3 DNA: TGCGCCAGCAGCTGGGGACTAGCGGGGCCCACAGATACGCAGTATTTT
CDR3 protein: CASSWGLAGPTDTQYF

V gene: TRBV9
D gene: TRBD1
J gene: TRBJ1-5
clone size: .
CDR3 length: 15
CDR3 DNA: TGTGCCAGCAGCTTGGGACAGAGTAAAAATCAGCCCCAGCATTTT
CDR3 protein: CASSLGQSKNQPQHF

V gene: TRBV19
D gene: .
J gene: TRBJ1-2
clone size: .
CDR3 length: 19
CDR3 DNA: TGTGCCAGTAGTATAGTCGGACACACCATAATAGGGGTAGACTATGGCTACACCTTC
CDR3 protein: CASSIVGHTIIGVDYGYTF

V gene: TRBV18
D gene: .
J gene: TRBJ2-7
clone size: .
CDR3 length: 16
CDR3 DNA: TGTGCCAGCTCACTGACTACCGGGACACTAACCTACGAGCAGTACTTC
CDR3 protein: CASSLTTGTLTYEQYF

V gene: TRBV7-9
D gene: .
J gene: TRBJ1-1
clone size: .
CDR3 length: 13
CDR3 DNA: TGTGCCAGCAGCCTACGGGACATCACTGAAGCTTTCTTT
CDR3 protein: CASSLRDITEAFF

V gene: TRBV7-9
D gene: .
J gene: TRBJ1-1
clone size: .
CDR3 length: 13
CDR3 DNA: TGTGCCAGCGCCGTGGGGGGGCCGCCGGAAGCTTTCTTT
CDR3 protein: CASAVGGPPEAFF

V gene: TRBV7-3
D gene: .
J gene: TRBJ2-3
clone size: .
CDR3 length: 14
CDR3 DNA: TGTGCCAGCAGCTTAAGGCCAGGGGTAGATACGCAGTATTTT
CDR3 protein: CASSLRPGVDTQYF

V gene: TRBV9
D gene: TRBD1
J gene: TRBJ2-7
clone size: .
CDR3 length: 15
CDR3 DNA: TGTGCCAGCAGCTTACTGGGACAGGACGCCTACGAGCAGTACTTC
CDR3 protein: CASSLLGQDAYEQYF

V gene: TRBV7-9
D gene: .
J gene: TRBJ2-6
clone size: .
CDR3 length: 13
CDR3 DNA: TGTGCCAGCAGCTACTCTGGGGCCAACGTCCTGACTTTC
CDR3 protein: CASSYSGANVLTF

V gene: TRBV7-2
D gene: .
J gene: TRBJ2-1
clone size: .
CDR3 length: 13
CDR3 DNA: TGTGCCAGCAGCTTAGTCCCGGGCAATGAGCAGTTCTTC
CDR3 protein: CASSLVPGNEQFF

V gene: TRBV5-1
D gene: .
J gene: TRBJ1-4
clone size: .
CDR3 length: 14
CDR3 DNA: TGCGCCAGCACCGAGGGCCCTGGGAATGAAAAACTGTTTTTT
CDR3 protein: CASTEGPGNEKLFF